This record looks at one T cell receptor beta chain sequence and its context. Its antigen is currently unknown. The data were taken from a study of siplizumab effects on memory and regulatory T cells. Study-level points and caveats: Naive T cells were seen as more diverse than memory cells and as major alloresponse contributors.

In each sample, about 100,000 TCR templates were assayed. Measured with immunoSEQ multiplex PCR; TCRdb has only the in-frame clones, and not every one. The data show approximately 97,000 clones, 90% to 95% seen once. Sequencing used CD4+ T cells sorted from blood. The receptor's source is a human donor in good health.

The CDR3 DNA follows: TGCGCCAGCAGCCCCCGTAGTACACGACCCCGGGGCGGTGGGACAGATACGCAGTATTTT. This codes for CASSPRSTRPRGGGTDTQYF. The V and J genes are TRBV4-1 and TRBJ2-3, with D perhaps assigned TRBD1 or TRBD2 (5 bases each). The V end lost 4 bases, the J end lost 3 bases, and 29 bases lay between the germline ends. CDR3 length: 20 residues. CDR1 MGHRA and CDR2 YSYEKL come from the germline V gene.